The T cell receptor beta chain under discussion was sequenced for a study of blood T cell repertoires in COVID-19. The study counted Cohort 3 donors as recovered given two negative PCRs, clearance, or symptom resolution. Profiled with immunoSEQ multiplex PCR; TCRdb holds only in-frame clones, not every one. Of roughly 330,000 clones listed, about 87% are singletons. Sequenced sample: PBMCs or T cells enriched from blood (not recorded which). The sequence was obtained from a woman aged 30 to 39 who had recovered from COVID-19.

CDR3 sequence reads: CASSQVPRSSGNTIYF. The CDR3 nucleotides are TGTGCCAGCAGCCAAGTCCCCCGGAGCTCTGGAAACACCATATATTTT. The rearrangement links TRBV3-1 (or the pseudogene TRBV3-2) to TRBJ1-3; D call uncertain. In germline, CDR1 is LGHDT, CDR2 YNNKEL (reference sequence). V was shortened by 1 base and J by 0 bases, with 10 bases between the two germline ends. This CDR3 has 16 residues.